The rows below give T cell receptor beta chains drawn from one sample of a study of T cells in Graves' hyperthyroidism and ophthalmopathy. One entry per CDR3 protein results from TCRdb running MiXCR on the multiplex PCR reads. The data contain some 560,000 distinct CDR3 sequences, around 15% of them singletons. Sequencing used blood. These receptor sequences come from a woman aged 40 to 50 with Graves' hyperthyroidism. Both conserved end residues are part of each CDR3. Fields, in order: D gene, clone size, V gene, CDR3 length, J gene, CDR3 DNA, CDR3 protein. The D gene is left open where the match is weak. Size is omitted from some rows. Given values are once, few, many or a class for expanded clones.

>.|many|TRBV5-1|15|TRBJ2-5
TGCGCCAGCAGCTTGGAAGAGGGGAGGCAAGAGACCCAGTACTTC
CASSLEEGRQETQYF
>.|many|TRBV2|15|TRBJ2-5
TGTGCCAGCAGTGAAAATTGGGGGTGGCAAGAGACCCAGTACTTC
CASSENWGWQETQYF
>TRBD2|.|TRBV11-2|19|TRBJ2-1
TGTGCCAGCAGCTCATGGTTTCGGTTCTCTAGCGGGAGGGACAATGAGCAGTTCTTC
CASSSWFRFSSGRDNEQFF
>.|.|TRBV2|13|TRBJ2-7
TGTGCCAGCAGCAACAGGGTAGGCCACGAGCAGTACTTC
CASSNRVGHEQYF
>.|many|TRBV5-1|14|TRBJ2-3
TGCGCCAGCAGCTTGGCTCAGGGCCCAGATACGCAGTATTTT
CASSLAQGPDTQYF
>.|many|TRBV9|15|TRBJ1-5
TGTGCCAGCAGCGTAGGGGCAGATAGCAATCAGCCCCAGCATTTT
CASSVGADSNQPQHF
>TRBD2|.|TRBV2|15|TRBJ2-3
TGTGCCAGTCGGCGGCTAGCGGCTTTCACAGATACGCAGTATTTT
CASRRLAAFTDTQYF
>.|many|TRBV28|15|TRBJ1-1
TGTGCCAGCAGTTTGCCCAGCCGATGGGACACTGAAGCTTTCTTT
CASSLPSRWDTEAFF
>.|many|TRBV7-2|16|TRBJ1-2
TGTGCCAGCAGCTTAGCTTCCCTCCCTGGTGACTATGGCTACACCTTC
CASSLASLPGDYGYTF
>.|.|TRBV29-1|11|TRBJ1-2
TGCAGCGGACGGGGTGTCTATGGCTACACCTTC
CSGRGVYGYTF
>TRBD1|many|TRBV5-6|19|TRBJ2-3
TGTGCCAGCAGCCCCCCCGGGACAGGACTATTCCCTAGCACAGATACGCAGTATTTT
CASSPPGTGLFPSTDTQYF
>.|few|TRBV2|12|TRBJ1-2
TGTGCCAGCATTCTAAGAAACTATGGCTACACCTTC
CASILRNYGYTF
>TRBD2|many|TRBV18|16|TRBJ2-4
TGTGCCAGCTCACCACTTACTAGCGCCGAAGAAAACATTCAGTACTTC
CASSPLTSAEENIQYF
>.|few|TRBV10-3|12|TRBJ1-2
TGTGCCATCAGTGAACCGGGGTATGGCTACACCTTC
CAISEPGYGYTF
>.|.|TRBV3-1|15|TRBJ1-6
TGTGCCAGCAGCCAGACTGGCTCCTATAATTCACCCCTCCACTTT
CASSQTGSYNSPLHF
>.|many|TRBV6-1|17|TRBJ1-2
TGTGCCAGCAGAGGACGTGAGACAGACCCCTTTTCCTATGGCTACACCTTC
CASRGRETDPFSYGYTF
>.|many|TRBV2|15|TRBJ1-2
TGTGCCAGCAGTATAAGTGGCGCCACCCGGGGAGGCTACACCTTC
CASSISGATRGGYTF
>.|many|TRBV7-3|13|TRBJ2-7
TGTGCCAGCAGCCCATCCAAAGGCTACGAGCAGTACTTC
CASSPSKGYEQYF
>.|many|TRBV20-1|11|TRBJ1-2
TGCAGTGCTAGTCGACAGTATGGCTACACCTTC
CSASRQYGYTF
>.|few|TRBV9|14|TRBJ2-2
TGTGCCAGCAGCGTAAGGGGTTTGAGCGGGGAGCTGTTTTTT
CASSVRGLSGELFF
>.|many|TRBV28|15|TRBJ2-7
TGTGCCAGCAGTTTAGGCAGGGGATCTACCTACGAGCAGTACTTC
CASSLGRGSTYEQYF
>TRBD1|many|TRBV6-1|15|TRBJ1-4
TGTGCCAGCAGTGAAGCGCTTCAGGGGGATGAAAAACTGTTTTTT
CASSEALQGDEKLFF
>.|once|TRBV27|13|TRBJ2-2
TGTGCCAGCAAAGGAGTCGGGACCGGGGAGCTGTTTTTT
CASKGVGTGELFF
>TRBD2|many|TRBV3-1|15|TRBJ2-7
TGTGCCAGCAGCCAAGTTAGCGGGAGTAAAGACGAGCAGTACTTC
CASSQVSGSKDEQYF
>.|many|TRBV2|14|TRBJ1-2
TGTGCCAGCAGGGGGGACGGAACTAACTATGGCTACACCTTC
CASRGDGTNYGYTF
>TRBD2|.|TRBV7-8|15|TRBJ2-5
TGTGCCAGCAGCTTAGAACTAGCGGGAGATGAGACCCAGTACTTC
CASSLELAGDETQYF
>.|many|TRBV6-2/TRBV6-3|17|TRBJ2-7
TGTGCCAGCAGCCGTGCCTCAGGGGGGAGCGGGGGCTACGAGCAGTACTTC
CASSRASGGSGGYEQYF
>TRBD2|few|TRBV5-1|18|TRBJ2-1
TGCGCCAGCAGCTTGGTCCTAGCGGGTCCGGGCTCCTACAATGAGCAGTTCTTC
CASSLVLAGPGSYNEQFF
>TRBD1|.|TRBV20-1|13|TRBJ2-5
TGCAGTGCTCCTACAGGGGGCCAAGAGACCCAGTACTTC
CSAPTGGQETQYF
>.|.|TRBV7-3|12|TRBJ2-7
TGTGCCAGCAGCTTAGAGACCGGTCAGCAGTACTTC
CASSLETGQQYF
>.|.|TRBV19|15|TRBJ1-4
TGCGCCAGTAGTGCGGGACGGCCACTTAATGATAAACTGTTTTTT
CASSAGRPLNDKLFF
>TRBD1|many|TRBV7-8|15|TRBJ1-1
TGTGCCAGCAGCTCGACAGGGGGCATGAACACTGAAGCTTTCTTT
CASSSTGGMNTEAFF
>TRBD1|many|TRBV2|14|TRBJ2-5
TGTGCCAGCAACGTACAGGGGGCTCGGGAGACCCAGTACTTC
CASNVQGARETQYF
>.|.|TRBV30|14|TRBJ1-5
TGTGCCTGGAGTGTCAACAGGGACCATCAGCCCCAGCATTTT
CAWSVNRDHQPQHF
>.|many|TRBV7-8|18|TRBJ2-1
TGTGCCAGCAGCTTAGGTTTTATAGGCGGGCCCCTACATTATGAGCAGTTCTTC
CASSLGFIGGPLHYEQFF